This entry concerns a single T cell receptor beta chain. It lacks a known antigen. Per-nucleotide qualities are absent, and no much larger clonotype sits a single base away. These data belong to a study of blood T cell repertoires in COVID-19 (dated by TCRdb to the early 2020s). Regarding the research as a whole: The collaborator samples originated in the United States, Italy and Spain and spanned the acute and convalescent phases of COVID-19. The repertoires were made available in a free public database intended to serve as a resource for research on the immune response to SARS-CoV-2. The sample metadata nearly always contained a de-identified subject ID, COVID-19 status, age in years and sex. Where available, HLA class I and class II types were obtained from metadata supplied by the sample provider rather than from assay-based typing. The samples were drawn from two sources: the first 160 participants of the ongoing ImmuneRACE study, and 1,000 to 1,500 subjects contributed by 6 global collaborators. The prospective study material was composed of cDNA or gDNA derived from T cells, B-cell-depleted T cells, or PBMCs. Subjects who had been exposed to COVID-19, were actively infected with it, or had recovered from it provided the deeply sampled blood TCRbeta repertoires that made up the dataset. Overall study outcomes, separate from this receptor: Clinical and demographic metadata were provided uncurated, with the amount varying by source and participant.

The CDR3 goes from the cysteine to the phenylalanine over 12 residues. Just the 36-base CDR3 DNA is kept, in frame starting at base 1. The germline V gene (reference sequence) supplies CDR1 GTSNPN and CDR2 SVGIG. Trimming accounts for 4 bases at V and 7 bases at J, while the number of junction bases matched to no gene is 5. The immunoSEQ Assay, a bias-controlled multiplex PCR, was used to amplify TCRbeta CDR3 regions from genomic DNA. From the authors' description of their analysis: The number of nucleated cells in each sample was estimated from the amplification of reference gene primers within the assay. To quantify the absolute abundance of each unique TCRbeta CDR3 rearrangement, sequence reads were collapsed and filtered. For each sample, productive Simpson clonality was calculated as the square root of Simpson's diversity index across productive rearrangements. Sourced from immuneACCESS, this table was stored by TCRdb with only in-frame sequences that have V and J called. A share of the clones is absent; for the studies checked, an unresolved V gene accounts for under half, and the remainder has no known explanation. Clonal size and the V and J genes are those of that table, whereas D and trimming came from the DNA. Recorded for this sample are tens of thousands of clones; about 74% of them occurred a single time. Roughly 50% of the sample is held by the ten biggest clonotypes.

Whole blood was collected in K2EDTA tubes by collaborating institutions according to the institutions' own protocols. Collaborator samples were shipped for TCRbeta analysis as frozen whole blood, isolated PBMCs, or DNA extracted from either sample type. The TCR comes from a human donor in a cohort sampled during active COVID-19. The specimen sequenced was peripheral blood. The chain is assembled from TRBV30 and TRBJ1-1, and 8 junction bases match TRBD1. DNA sequence: TGTGCCTGGATCACAGGGGGGTTTGAAGCTTTCTTT. This gives the protein CAWITGGFEAFF.